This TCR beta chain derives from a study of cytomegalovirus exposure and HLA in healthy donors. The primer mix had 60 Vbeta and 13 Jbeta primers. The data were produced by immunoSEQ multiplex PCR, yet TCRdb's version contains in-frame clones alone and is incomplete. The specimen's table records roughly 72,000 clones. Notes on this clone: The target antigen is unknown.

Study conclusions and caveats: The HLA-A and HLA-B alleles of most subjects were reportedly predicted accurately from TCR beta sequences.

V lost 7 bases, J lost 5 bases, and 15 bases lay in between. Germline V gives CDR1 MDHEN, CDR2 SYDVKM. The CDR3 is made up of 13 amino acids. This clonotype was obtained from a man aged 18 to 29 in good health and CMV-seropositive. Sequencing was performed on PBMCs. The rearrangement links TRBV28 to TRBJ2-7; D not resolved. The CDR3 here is CASNKKLVDEQYF. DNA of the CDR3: TGTGCCAGCAACAAAAAGTTGGTTGACGAGCAGTACTTC.